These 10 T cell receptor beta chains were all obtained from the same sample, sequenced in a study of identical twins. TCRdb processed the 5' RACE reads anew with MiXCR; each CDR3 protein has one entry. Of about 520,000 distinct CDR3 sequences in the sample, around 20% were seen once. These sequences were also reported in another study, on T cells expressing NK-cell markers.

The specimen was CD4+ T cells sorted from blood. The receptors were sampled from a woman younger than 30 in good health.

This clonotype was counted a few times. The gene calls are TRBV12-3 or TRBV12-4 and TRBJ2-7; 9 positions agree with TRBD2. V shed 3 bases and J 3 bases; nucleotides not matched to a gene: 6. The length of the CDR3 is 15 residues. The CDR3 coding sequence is TGTGCCAGCAGTTTTCCCGGGACTAGCCGCTACGAGCAGTACTTC. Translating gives CASSFPGTSRYEQYF.

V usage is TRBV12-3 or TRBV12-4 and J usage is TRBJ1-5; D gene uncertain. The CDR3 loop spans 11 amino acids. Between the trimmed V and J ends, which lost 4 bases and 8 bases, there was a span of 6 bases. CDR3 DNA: TGTGCCAGCAGTTATGCTGAGCCCCAGCATTTT. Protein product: CASSYAEPQHF.

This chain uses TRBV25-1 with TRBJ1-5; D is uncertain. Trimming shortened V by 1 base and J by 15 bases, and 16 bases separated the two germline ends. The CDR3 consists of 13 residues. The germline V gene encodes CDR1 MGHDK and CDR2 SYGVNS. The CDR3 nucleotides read TGTGCCAGCAGTGAATTAAAGGCGGCTGGATCGCATTTT. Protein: CASSELKAAGSHF.

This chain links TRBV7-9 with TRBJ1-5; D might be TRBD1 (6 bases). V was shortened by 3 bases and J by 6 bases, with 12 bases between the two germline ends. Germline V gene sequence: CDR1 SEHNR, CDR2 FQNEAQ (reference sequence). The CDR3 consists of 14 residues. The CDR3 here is CASSFGGGGQPQHF. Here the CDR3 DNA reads TGTGCCAGCAGCTTTGGAGGGGGTGGTCAGCCCCAGCATTTT.

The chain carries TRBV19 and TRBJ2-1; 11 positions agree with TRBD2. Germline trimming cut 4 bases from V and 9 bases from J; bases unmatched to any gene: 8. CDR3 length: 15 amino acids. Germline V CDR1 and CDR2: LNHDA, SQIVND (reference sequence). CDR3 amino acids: CASSTLAGVAGEQFF. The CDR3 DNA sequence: TGTGCCAGTAGTACACTAGCGGGAGTGGCGGGTGAGCAGTTCTTC.

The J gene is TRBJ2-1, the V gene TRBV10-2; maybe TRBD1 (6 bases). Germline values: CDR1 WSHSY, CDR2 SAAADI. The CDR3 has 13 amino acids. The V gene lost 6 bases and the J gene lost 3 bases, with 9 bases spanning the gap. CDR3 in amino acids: CASRLGGYNEQFF. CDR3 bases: TGCGCCAGCAGACTAGGGGGCTACAATGAGCAGTTCTTC.

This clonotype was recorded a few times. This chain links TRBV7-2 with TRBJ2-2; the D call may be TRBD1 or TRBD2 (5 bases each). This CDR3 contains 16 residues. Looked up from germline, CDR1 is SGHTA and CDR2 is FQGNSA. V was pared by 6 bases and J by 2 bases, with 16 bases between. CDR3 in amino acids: CASSVRGGSNTGELFF. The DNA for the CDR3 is TGTGCCAGCAGTGTTCGTGGGGGTAGCAACACCGGGGAGCTGTTTTTT.

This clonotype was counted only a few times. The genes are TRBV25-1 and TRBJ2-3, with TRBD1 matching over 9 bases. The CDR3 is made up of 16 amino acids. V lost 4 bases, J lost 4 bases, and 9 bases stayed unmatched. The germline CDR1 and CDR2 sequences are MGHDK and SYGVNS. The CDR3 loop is CASSGLPGQGSDTQYF. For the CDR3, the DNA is TGTGCCAGCAGTGGGTTACCGGGACAGGGATCAGATACGCAGTATTTT. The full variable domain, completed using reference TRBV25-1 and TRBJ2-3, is EADIYQTPRYLVIGTGKKITLECSQTMGHDKMYWYQQDPGMELHLIHYSYGVNSTEKGDLSSESTVSRIRTEHFPLTLESARPSHTSQYLCASSGLPGQGSDTQYFGPGTRLTVL.

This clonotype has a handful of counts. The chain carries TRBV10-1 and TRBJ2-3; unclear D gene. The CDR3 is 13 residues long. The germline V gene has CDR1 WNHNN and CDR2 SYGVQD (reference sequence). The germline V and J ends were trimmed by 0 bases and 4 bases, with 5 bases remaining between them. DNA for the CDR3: TGCGCCAGCAGTGAGTCGTGGGCAGATACGCAGTATTTT. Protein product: CASSESWADTQYF.

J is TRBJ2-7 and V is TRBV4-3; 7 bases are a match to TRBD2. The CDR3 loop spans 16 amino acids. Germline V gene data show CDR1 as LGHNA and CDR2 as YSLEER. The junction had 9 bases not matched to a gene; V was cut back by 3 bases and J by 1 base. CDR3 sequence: CASSQVLAELSYEQYF. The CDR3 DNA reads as TGCGCCAGCAGCCAGGTGCTAGCGGAACTTTCCTACGAGCAGTACTTC.